The T cell receptor beta chain described here comes from a study of blood T cell repertoires in COVID-19. Per the germline V gene, CDR1 is SGHTS and CDR2 is YDEGEE. V was pared by 2 bases and J by 8 bases, with 12 bases between. The CDR3 length is 13 residues. Profiled with immunoSEQ multiplex PCR; TCRdb holds only in-frame clones, not every one. Among some 150,000 clones listed, over 75% were seen once. Sequencing was done on a sample of peripheral blood. The chain combines TRBV5-8 with TRBJ2-3; D is unclear. The sequence was collected from a human donor in a cohort sampled during active COVID-19. CDR3 bases: TGTGCCAGCAGCTTAAGAGTGGTCGGTACGCAGTATTTT. It is translated as CASSLRVVGTQYF.